Sequencing of this T cell receptor beta chain was carried out in a study of blood T cell repertoires in COVID-19. The V end lost 1 base, the J end lost 5 bases, and 10 bases lay between the germline ends. The CDR3 extends over 14 amino acids. CDR1 and CDR2 from the germline V gene are MRHNA and SNTAGT. Only in-frame clones appear in the TCRdb table, and some are missing; sequencing was by immunoSEQ multiplex PCR. The sample consists of roughly 110,000 clones, roughly nine tenths of them appearing once. This clone was picked up one time. Sequencing was done on a sample of peripheral blood. This chain uses TRBV6-4 with TRBJ2-3, with a possible D match to TRBD1 (6 bases). The clonotype originates from a man in his forties with active or convalescent COVID-19. CDR3 nucleotides: TGTGCCAGCAGTGACTGGAACAGGGAAGATACGCAGTATTTT. It specifies CASSDWNREDTQYF.